The rows below give T cell receptor beta chains drawn from one sample of a study of OX40 agonist ivuxolimab in advanced cancers. Sequencing was performed with immunoSEQ multiplex PCR; in TCRdb, only in-frame clones are kept and a portion is missing. This sample has roughly 80,000 clones; roughly 85% occur once, and the top ten carry 0.66%. The sequencing here drew on CD4+ or CD8+ T cells sorted from blood, taken in a trial of the OX40 agonist ivuxolimab. These receptors all come from an adult with an advanced solid tumor such as melanoma, head and neck, liver or kidney cancer. The CDR3 runs from the conserved cysteine through the conserved F or W.

CDR3 protein: CASSVGSGGARTQYF
V gene: TRBV7-3

CDR3 protein: CASSPGTVAKNIQYF
V gene: TRBV18

CDR3 protein: CAIAPNFEKLFF
V gene: TRBV10-3

CDR3 protein: CASSEGIGETQYF
V gene: TRBV2

CDR3 protein: CATSPGSMGDQPQHF
V gene: TRBV15

CDR3 protein: CAWSVTAGSPLHF
V gene: TRBV30

CDR3 protein: CASSLGAYGYTF
V gene: TRBV11-2

CDR3 protein: CASSLGQSAGELFF
V gene: TRBV4-1

CDR3 protein: CASRRNPGTGEWSYEQYF
V gene: TRBV2

CDR3 protein: CAWTSLDTVGFLQGYTF
V gene: TRBV30

CDR3 protein: CASSPRTGVSYEQYF
V gene: TRBV5-1

CDR3 protein: CASRLGTDDTEAFF
V gene: TRBV6-5

CDR3 protein: CASSKDRAGNQPQHF
V gene: TRBV6-6

CDR3 protein: CASSARDRVNEQYF
V gene: TRBV21-1

CDR3 protein: CASSTLEGRVYGYTF
V gene: TRBV19

CDR3 protein: CASSFGIRTNEKLFF
V gene: TRBV5-1

CDR3 protein: CASSTPGQGYEQYF
V gene: TRBV6-1

CDR3 protein: CATKAGATDTQYF
V gene: TRBV2

CDR3 protein: CASSLGGQVYGYTF
V gene: TRBV7-2

CDR3 protein: CASSYSGRANQPQHF
V gene: TRBV6-6

CDR3 protein: CASSILERGGGYTF
V gene: TRBV19

CDR3 protein: CASSYTGQGRYEQYF
V gene: TRBV6-6

CDR3 protein: CASSLAQQGASTGELFF
V gene: TRBV5-1

CDR3 protein: CASSPGRAGLNTEAFF
V gene: TRBV5-4

CDR3 protein: CASSPLGTGGWHF
V gene: TRBV5-1

CDR3 protein: CASSSTQGANEKLFF
V gene: TRBV19

CDR3 protein: CASSPDRQSTYNEQFF
V gene: TRBV7-3

CDR3 protein: CASSSRRGDRGDEQYF
V gene: TRBV7-8

CDR3 protein: CASSLPLGGARQPQHF
V gene: TRBV19

CDR3 protein: CASSPVGHEGQPQHF
V gene: TRBV9

CDR3 protein: CASSPGGSRAEEKLFF
V gene: TRBV5-4

CDR3 protein: CAWSVRGVYEQYF
V gene: TRBV30

CDR3 protein: CASSQEPRSNIQYF
V gene: TRBV4-3

CDR3 protein: CASSQDVTREDYGYTF
V gene: TRBV4-1

CDR3 protein: CASSYSRSGRSYGYTF
V gene: TRBV6-5

CDR3 protein: CASRDQKNTGELFF
V gene: TRBV12-2

CDR3 protein: CASSPRRTDTQYF
V gene: TRBV7-2

CDR3 protein: CASSQTGTETF
V gene: TRBV4-1

CDR3 protein: CASSEGPGNTGELFF
V gene: TRBV6-1

CDR3 protein: CASSLVRTGWETQYF
V gene: TRBV7-2

CDR3 protein: CASGQSSGNTIYF
V gene: TRBV2

CDR3 protein: CAMRQSVEEKLFF
V gene: TRBV10-3

CDR3 protein: CASSEASGSGGETQYF
V gene: TRBV2

CDR3 protein: CASSLRSGGYSTDTQYF
V gene: TRBV14

CDR3 protein: CAISESTSGGNNEQFF
V gene: TRBV10-3

CDR3 protein: CASSTHTSGYTF
V gene: TRBV5-1

CDR3 protein: CASSSGQGYTEAFF
V gene: TRBV28

CDR3 protein: CASSKGTDGYTF
V gene: TRBV4-2

CDR3 protein: CASSLGQGREKLFF
V gene: TRBV5-6

CDR3 protein: CAISESEVFSGYTF
V gene: TRBV10-3

CDR3 protein: CASSHRGSDTEAFF
V gene: TRBV7-3